One and the same sample provided the 17 T cell receptor beta chains below, sequenced in a study of beta chain features in type 1 diabetes. Reverse transcription of all isolated RNA meant that expressed TCRB transcripts were sequenced. Repertoires were generated with immunoSEQ multiplex PCR, while TCRdb's copy carries only in-frame clones and drops some. The sample has about 410,000 clones; approximately 15% are singletons. The sample taken for sequencing was naive CD4+ T cells from blood. Receptors originate from a man aged 25-45 years in good health.

In regard to this clone: One end of the junction varies from germline; a read error may be responsible. The sample has other DNA sequences that encode this CDR3 too. J is TRBJ1-2 and V is TRBV30; 7 bases agree with TRBD1. CDR1 is GTSNPN, CDR2 SVGIG, per germline (reference sequence). CDR3 size: 14 residues. The CDR3 is CAWSRGTGEYGYTF. CDR3 sequence (DNA): TGTGCTTGGAGTAGAGGCACAGGGGAGTATGGCTACACCTTC.

This clone was recorded many times. This sample includes further DNA sequences coding for the same CDR3. The chain links TRBV20-1 to TRBJ2-5; D unclear. The ends were cut back, 3 bases at V and 5 bases at J, with 4 bases in the middle. CDR1 and CDR2 (germline): DFQATT, SNEGSKA (reference sequence). CDR3 size: 10 residues. The CDR3 loop reads CSAREETQYF. In nucleotides, the CDR3 is TGCAGTGCTAGGGAGGAGACCCAGTACTTC.

In nucleotides, the CDR3 is TGCAGCGTTTCCCAGGGTAATGGCTACACCTTC. It translates to CSVSQGNGYTF. This rearrangement joins TRBV29-1 to TRBJ1-2; the D gene is possibly TRBD1 (5 bases). V was shortened by 5 bases and J by 6 bases, with 10 bases between the two germline ends. This CDR3 region has 11 residues. Per germline, CDR1 SQVTM and CDR2 ANQGSEA.

This clone has just a few counts. The chain combines TRBV7-9 with TRBJ1-4; TRBD1 aligns across 7 bases. After removal of 1 base from V and 7 bases from J, the junction contained 3 bases not matched to a gene. The CDR3 is 14 residues long. CDR1 SEHNR and CDR2 FQNEAQ come from the germline V gene (reference sequence). As DNA, the CDR3 is TGTGCCAGCAGCTTAGGACAGGGCGGTGAAAAACTGTTTTTT. Amino acid sequence: CASSLGQGGEKLFF.

This chain connects TRBV12-5 to TRBJ2-7; no reliable D call. Trimming cost V 3 bases and J 2 bases, with 8 bases left between them. The germline V gene encodes CDR1 LGHNT and CDR2 FRNRAP. The CDR3 is 13 residues long. The CDR3 region has the DNA TGTGCTAGTGGTTTACACCAAACCTACGAGCAGTACGTC. Translation gives CASGLHQTYEQYV.

This clone was seen a few times. The V gene is TRBV4-2, the J gene TRBJ1-2, with 9 bases lining up with TRBD1. This CDR3 region has 15 residues. After removal of 3 bases from V and 5 bases from J, the junction contained 7 bases not matched to a gene. Germline V gene lookup returns CDR1 LGHNA and CDR2 YNFKEQ. The CDR3 loop is CASSQAGGTGYGYTF. CDR3 nucleotides: TGTGCCAGCAGCCAGGCCGGGGGGACAGGGTATGGCTACACCTTC.

The chain has TRBV30 and TRBJ1-2, with 8 nucleotides matching TRBD1. The germline V gene has CDR1 GTSNPN and CDR2 SVGIG (reference sequence). This CDR3 has 14 amino acids. The V segment lost 5 bases and the J segment 5 bases; nucleotides outside the gene matches: 10. CDR3 sequence (DNA): TGTGCCTGGTTCCACAGGGGGAACTGGTATGGCTACACCTTC. Its protein product is CAWFHRGNWYGYTF.

A few counts support this clone. The genes are TRBV9 and TRBJ2-5, with a possible D match to TRBD2 (5 bases). With 3 bases removed from V and 5 bases from J, the gap between germline ends came to 11 bases. The CDR3 has 13 amino acids. Per germline, CDR1 SGDLS and CDR2 YYNGEE. The CDR3 spells CASSAGIVETQYF. The CDR3 DNA reads as TGTGCCAGCAGCGCGGGGATAGTGGAGACCCAGTACTTC. The full variable domain, completed using reference TRBV9 and TRBJ2-5, is DSGVTQTPKHLITATGQRVTLRCSPRSGDLSVYWYQQSLDQGLQFLIQYYNGEERAKGNILERFSAQQFPDLHSELNLSSLELGDSALYFCASSAGIVETQYFGPGTRLLVL.

J is TRBJ2-4 and V is TRBV7-2; no clear D gene. Trimming took 1 base from V and 7 from J, leaving 11 bases between them. This CDR3 is built from 14 residues. From germline, CDR1 is SGHTA and CDR2 FQGNSA. The CDR3 spells CASSLDRWANIQYF. The CDR3 DNA reads TGTGCCAGCAGCTTAGATCGTTGGGCTAACATTCAGTACTTC.

This clone was observed a handful of times. The chain employs TRBV9 and TRBJ2-3; D is undetermined. V lost 4 bases and J 0 bases, leaving 12 bases between the germline ends. From germline, CDR1 is SGDLS and CDR2 YYNGEE. This CDR3 region has 15 residues. The DNA for the CDR3 is TGTGCCAGCAGCTCCGAACCAGACAGCACAGATACGCAGTATTTT. This codes for CASSSEPDSTDTQYF. Filled out from reference TRBV9 and TRBJ2-3, the complete variable domain reads DSGVTQTPKHLITATGQRVTLRCSPRSGDLSVYWYQQSLDQGLQFLIQYYNGEERAKGNILERFSAQQFPDLHSELNLSSLELGDSALYFCASSSEPDSTDTQYFGPGTRLTVL.

The chain couples TRBV27 to TRBJ2-7, with no clear D. Germline V CDR1 and CDR2: MNHEY, SMNVEV (reference sequence). The CDR3 totals 13 residues. Trimming took off 8 bases at V and 4 bases at J, with 15 bases between the two ends. The chain's CDR3 is CASGRVGRYEQYV. Here the CDR3 DNA reads TGTGCCAGCGGCCGGGTGGGCAGATACGAGCAGTACGTC.

The chain has TRBV2 and TRBJ1-2; D unresolved. CDR1 is SNHLY, CDR2 FYNNEI, per germline. V shed 5 bases and J shed 3 bases, with 10 bases lying between them. The CDR3 extends over 13 amino acids. CDR3 in DNA: TGTGCCAGCAGTCTATCAGTGGACTATGGCTACACCTTC. Translated, it gives CASSLSVDYGYTF.

This clone has more than one count but fewer than ten. CDR3 nucleotide sequence: TGCAGCGTTGAGGGAAGGGGAATCCACGAGACCCAGTACTTC. As protein: CSVEGRGIHETQYF. The V gene is TRBV29-1, the J gene TRBJ2-5, with D possibly being TRBD1 (5 bases). CDR1 SQVTM and CDR2 ANQGSEA come from the germline V gene. The CDR3 runs to 14 residues. V lost 3 bases, J lost 5 bases, and 16 bases lay in between. The variable domain in full, completed from reference TRBV29-1 and TRBJ2-5, reads SAVISQKPSRDICQRGTSLTIQCQVDSQVTMMFWYRQQPGQSLTLIATANQGSEATYESGFVIDKFPISRPNLTFSTLTVSNMSPEDSSIYLCSVEGRGIHETQYFGPGTRLLVL.

This clone was found a few times. The V call is TRBV4-3, the J call TRBJ2-5; D uncertain. Germline values: CDR1 LGHNA, CDR2 YSLEER. Trimming cost V 2 bases and J 4 bases, with 11 bases left between them. The CDR3 loop spans 14 amino acids. The CDR3 DNA reads TGCGCCAGCAGCCAATTGGTTTGGGGAGAGACCCAGTACTTC. Residues: CASSQLVWGETQYF.

The gene calls are TRBV5-6 and TRBJ2-1, with D unresolved. The V gene's germline CDR1 is SGHDT and CDR2 YYEEEE. The CDR3 totals 14 residues. The V end lost 2 bases, the J end lost 12 bases, and 18 bases lay between the germline ends. The CDR3 coding sequence is TGTGCCAGCAGCTTCACCCCCCTGGCACACCGGCAGTTCTTC. It translates to CASSFTPLAHRQFF.

This clone showed up just a few times. The chain joins TRBV7-9 to TRBJ2-3, with D unresolved. Trimming took 3 bases from V and 2 from J, leaving 3 bases between them. Germline CDR1 reads SEHNR; CDR2 reads FQNEAQ (reference sequence). The CDR3 is made up of 12 amino acids. The CDR3 DNA reads as TGTGCCAGCAGCTTTGCCACAGATACGCAGTATTTT. Translating it yields CASSFATDTQYF.

The J gene is TRBJ2-1, the V gene TRBV6-5, with 11 bases fitting TRBD1. Looked up from germline, CDR1 is MNHEY and CDR2 is SVGAGI. The CDR3 totals 13 residues. With 5 bases clipped from V and 7 bases from J, the junction kept 1 base outside the gene matches. The CDR3 protein is CASSRDRGNEQFF. CDR3 coding DNA: TGTGCCAGCAGTAGGGACAGGGGGAATGAGCAGTTCTTC.